The clone carrying this T cell receptor beta chain was recorded once. Antigen specificity is unknown. PCR used 60 Vbeta primers and 13 Jbeta primers. This table comes from immunoSEQ multiplex PCR, and its TCRdb copy is limited to in-frame clones, with some not included. The data show around 190,000 clones, with roughly 78% seen just once and around 4.8% held by the top ten. The data were taken from a study of cytomegalovirus exposure and HLA in healthy donors. Looking at the study overall: Genotyping of more than 300 donors showed that over 80% belonged to the Caucasian-associated ancestry cluster. Study-wide findings and caveats: Associated with cytomegalovirus, according to the listing, were around 170 TCR beta chains. A later analysis found that most CMV-associated TCR beta chains appeared HLA-restricted.

J gave up 8 bases and V 5 bases, and 13 bases lay outside the gene matches. From germline, CDR1 is SEHNR and CDR2 FQNEAQ (reference sequence). The CDR3 is 15 residues long. This rearrangement joins TRBV7-9 to TRBJ1-2; 8 nucleotides line up with TRBD1. Sequenced sample: PBMCs. This sequence was found in a woman aged 25 to 39 in good health and CMV-seropositive. CDR3 sequence reads: CASSPGTGYLGGYTF. The CDR3 DNA sequence: TGTGCCAGCAGCCCCGGGACAGGTTATCTCGGCGGCTACACCTTC.